The 27 T cell receptor beta chains below all came from one sample that was sequenced in a study of blood T cells in healthy people across ages. Alongside a J-beta primer mix, a sample-barcoded 5' primer served in a second PCR lasting 7 to 11 cycles. TCRdb reprocessed the 5' RACE reads with MiXCR, giving one entry per CDR3 protein. This table has more than 750,000 distinct CDR3 sequences, about 28% appearing once. This same sample was also taken into another study, of T cells of mothers and their children.

The sequencing input was blood. The receptor set was obtained from a woman aged 40 to 50 in good health.

Ten or more counts support this clonotype. V and J are TRBV7-2 and TRBJ2-7, with 11 bases identical to TRBD2. The germline V gene has CDR1 SGHTA and CDR2 FQGNSA. Trimming cost V 4 bases and J 3 bases; bases outside gene matches: 2. This CDR3 has 14 amino acids. The CDR3 nucleotides are TGTGCCAGCAGCTGGCTAGCGGGGGGCTACGAGCAGTACTTC. It yields the protein CASSWLAGGYEQYF.

This clonotype was counted many times. The J gene is TRBJ1-1, the V gene TRBV7-2; 8 bases map to TRBD1. The length of the CDR3 is 14 residues. Germline V gene sequence: CDR1 SGHTA, CDR2 FQGNSA. The trim removed 3 bases at V and 1 base at J, leaving 1 base unmatched. Here the CDR3 reads CASSFGTGNTEAFF. The CDR3 nucleotides are TGTGCCAGCAGCTTTGGGACAGGGAACACTGAAGCTTTCTTT.

J is TRBJ1-4 and V is TRBV12-3 or TRBV12-4; 7 bases are a match to TRBD1. Unmatched junction bases numbered 12, after V lost 7 bases and J lost 7 bases. The CDR3 is 15 residues long. The CDR3 sequence is CASNIGQVAGEKLFF. CDR3 in DNA: TGTGCCAGCAATATAGGACAGGTGGCGGGTGAAAAACTGTTTTTT.

There are a few counts of this clonotype. The V gene is TRBV7-2, the J gene TRBJ2-7; 8 bases agree with TRBD1. Per the germline V gene, CDR1 is SGHTA and CDR2 is FQGNSA. Trimming took 2 bases from V and 3 from J; bases not matched to a gene: 6. The CDR3 loop spans 15 amino acids. The CDR3 reads CASSLSKGQGYEQYF. The CDR3 DNA sequence: TGTGCCAGCAGCTTAAGTAAAGGACAGGGCTACGAGCAGTACTTC.

This clonotype was observed a handful of times. With a much larger clone just one base away, this may be a read error. V and J are TRBV27 and TRBJ2-3; D ambiguous. The CDR3 is 14 residues long. Germline loops: CDR1 MNHEY, CDR2 SMNVEV (reference sequence). Deletions cut 6 bases from V and 0 bases from J, with 10 bases between. The CDR3 DNA follows: TGTGCCAGCAGGTTTGCCGGCAGCACAGATACGCAGTATTTT. Protein sequence: CASRFAGSTDTQYF.

This clonotype occurred a few times. This chain uses TRBV2 with TRBJ2-1; possible D gene TRBD1, 5 bases. The CDR3 spans 12 residues. V lost 8 bases, J lost 6 bases, and 11 bases lay in between. Germline lookup yields CDR1 SNHLY and CDR2 FYNNEI. This chain's CDR3 is CASQWGPNEQFF. CDR3 coding DNA: TGTGCCAGCCAATGGGGCCCCAATGAGCAGTTCTTC.

The chain recombines TRBV4-2 with TRBJ2-1; D perhaps matches TRBD2 (6 bases). The CDR3 has 15 amino acids. V gave up 4 bases and J gave up 5 bases, with 15 bases separating them. CDR1 LGHNA and CDR2 YNFKEQ come from the germline V gene. The CDR3 bases are TGTGCCAGCAGCCGGGACTCTTTTACCGACAATGAGCAGTTCTTC. Its protein is CASSRDSFTDNEQFF.

This clonotype was seen only a few times. The V call is TRBV7-9, the J call TRBJ1-2, with 7 bases lining up with TRBD1. This CDR3 comprises 16 residues. CDR1 and CDR2 from the germline V gene are SEHNR and FQNEAQ (reference sequence). The V segment lost 5 bases and the J segment 6 bases; nucleotides outside the gene matches: 15. CDR3 region: CASSIAKTGVTDGYTF. As DNA, the CDR3 is TGTGCCAGCAGCATCGCTAAAACAGGGGTAACCGATGGCTACACCTTC.

The chain combines TRBV6-4 with TRBJ2-5; TRBD1 matches at 11 bases. The trim removed 4 bases at V and 11 bases at J, leaving 15 bases unmatched. Germline CDR1 is MRHNA and CDR2 is SNTAGT. The CDR3 is 16 residues long. CDR3 protein: CASSALGTGGWNEQYF. DNA of the CDR3: TGTGCCAGCAGTGCTTTGGGGACAGGGGGATGGAATGAGCAGTACTTC.

Remarks on this clonotype: A read error is possible here, since a much larger clone lies one base away. This chain joins TRBV20-1 and TRBJ2-1, with 10 bases lining up with TRBD2. The V and J ends lost 6 bases and 13 bases, in that order; junction bases with no gene match: 12. The CDR3 is 13 amino acids. In germline, CDR1 is DFQATT, CDR2 SNEGSKA (reference sequence). Here the CDR3 reads CSAKLAGWETQFF. Written as DNA, the CDR3 is TGCAGTGCCAAACTAGCGGGGTGGGAGACCCAGTTCTTC.

This clonotype was seen at least ten times. V and J are TRBV9 and TRBJ2-7, with no clear D. The germline V gene encodes CDR1 SGDLS and CDR2 YYNGEE. This CDR3 has 14 amino acids. Trimming stripped 0 bases from V and 0 bases from J, with 7 bases between. The CDR3 coding sequence is TGTGCCAGCAGCGTAGCTGGGCCCTCCTACGAGCAGTACTTC. It is translated as CASSVAGPSYEQYF.

This clonotype was observed many times. A much larger clone sits a single nucleotide away, making a read error possible. This chain connects TRBV20-1 to TRBJ2-7, with D perhaps being TRBD1 or TRBD2 (5 bases each). The CDR3 is 13 amino acids. Germline CDR1 DFQATT, CDR2 SNEGSKA (reference sequence). V lost 5 bases and J lost 0, with 11 bases in between. The CDR3 region is CSARGPSSYEQYF. The CDR3 nucleotides are TGCAGTGCTCGGGGACCCAGCTCCTACGAGCAGTACTTC.

The rearrangement links TRBV4-2 to TRBJ2-6, with D perhaps TRBD1 (6 bases). Germline CDR1 is LGHNA and CDR2 is YNFKEQ. The CDR3 is 17 residues long. V gave up 1 base and J gave up 5 bases, with 15 bases separating them. The chain's CDR3 is CASSQVPQGTRANVLTF. Written as DNA, the CDR3 is TGTGCCAGCAGCCAAGTGCCCCAGGGGACGCGGGCCAACGTCCTGACTTTC.

CDR3: CASSYRRVSYEQYF. In DNA, the CDR3 is TGTGCCAGCAGTTATAGGCGGGTCTCCTACGAGCAGTACTTC. J is TRBJ2-7 and V is TRBV6-6, with D possibly being TRBD2 (5 bases). CDR1 is MNHNY and CDR2 is SVGAGI in the germline V gene (reference sequence). The V gene lost 3 bases and the J gene lost 0 bases, with 9 bases spanning the gap. The CDR3 length is 14 residues.

This clonotype occurred many times. The chain recombines TRBV10-2 with TRBJ2-3, with D maybe TRBD2 (5 bases). CDR3 length equals 14 residues. Germline loops: CDR1 WSHSY, CDR2 SAAADI. Trimming pared 8 bases from V and 2 bases from J, leaving 14 bases between. CDR3 sequence: CASSLSGNTDTQYF. The DNA of the CDR3 is TGCGCCAGCTCTCTCAGCGGCAACACAGATACGCAGTATTTT.

A word on this clonotype: A read error may be the cause here, since a much bigger clone is one base away. The chain couples TRBV7-2 to TRBJ1-1; 9 bases align to TRBD1. V gave up 4 bases and J gave up 11 bases; unmatched junction bases: 11. The CDR3 is 14 residues long. Germline loops: CDR1 SGHTA, CDR2 FQGNSA. As DNA, the CDR3 is TGTGCCAGCAGCTCCCCGGGACAGGGATCGTTGGCTTTCTTT. Translation gives CASSSPGQGSLAFF.

This rearrangement joins TRBV30 to TRBJ1-4; no clear D. Germline values: CDR1 GTSNPN, CDR2 SVGIG (reference sequence). The CDR3 has 11 residues. V lost 0 bases and J lost 10, with 6 bases in between. The DNA of the CDR3 is TGTGCCTGGAGTGTGTGGGGAAAACTGTTTTTT. Its protein product is CAWSVWGKLFF.

The table lists this clonotype with many counts. This chain links TRBV12-3 or TRBV12-4 with TRBJ1-1; unclear D gene. V was cut by 3 bases and J by 11 bases, with 10 bases left in between. CDR3 size: 11 residues. CDR3 in DNA: TGTGCCAGCAGTTTTGAGGTTATTGCTTTCTTT. As protein: CASSFEVIAFF.

This clonotype has more than one count but fewer than ten. The gene calls are TRBV7-2 and TRBJ1-2; unclear D gene. Germline values: CDR1 SGHTA, CDR2 FQGNSA. The germline V and J ends were trimmed by 0 bases and 4 bases, with 6 bases remaining between them. The CDR3 covers 13 residues. The CDR3 DNA is TGTGCCAGCAGCTTAGCCAGTCCCTATGGCTACACCTTC. It codes for CASSLASPYGYTF.

The chain employs TRBV2 and TRBJ2-7, with D perhaps given as TRBD1 or TRBD2 (7 bases each). Germline V gene lookup returns CDR1 SNHLY and CDR2 FYNNEI. The V and J ends lost 10 bases and 10 bases respectively, with 29 bases between them. The CDR3 contains 15 residues. The CDR3 DNA reads TGTGCCACCATACGGGAAAGGGGGCGTCGGGAGGCCCAGTACTTC. This codes for CATIRERGRREAQYF.

This chain links TRBV6-1 with TRBJ1-5, with TRBD1 matching 9 bases. Trimming at V came to 7 bases and at J to 6 bases, leaving 10 bases not matched to a gene. CDR3 length: 15 amino acids. CDR1 is MNHNS, CDR2 SASEGT, per germline. The CDR3 nucleotides read TGTGCCAGCATCGGACAGGGGAGTAACGGTCAGCCCCAGCATTTT. It translates to CASIGQGSNGQPQHF.

A word on this clonotype: At one of its ends the junction is not consistent with the germline gene, which may arise from a read error. This chain uses TRBV7-9 with TRBJ2-5; D is possibly TRBD1 (6 bases). The V gene's germline CDR1 is SEHNR and CDR2 FQNEAQ (reference sequence). CDR3 length: 14 amino acids. CDR3 sequence (DNA): TGTGCCAGCAACCACGGACAGAACCAAGGGACCCAGTACTTC. It specifies CASNHGQNQGTQYF. The full variable domain, completed using reference TRBV7-9 and TRBJ2-5, is DTGVSQNPRHKITKRGQNVTFRCDPISEHNRLYWYRQTLGQGPEFLTYFQNEAQLEKSRLLSDRFSAERPKGSFSTLEIQRTEQGDSAMYLCASNHGQNQGTQYFGPGTRLLVL.

The genes are TRBV7-2 and TRBJ2-4; D is undetermined. The V end lost 1 base, the J end lost 0 bases, and 13 bases lay between the germline ends. Germline V CDR1 and CDR2: SGHTA, FQGNSA. This CDR3 spans 17 amino acids. The CDR3 DNA is TGTGCCAGCAGCTTAGGTAGCAGCGTCCTAGCCAAAAACATTCAGTACTTC. Residues: CASSLGSSVLAKNIQYF.

The table lists this clonotype with a few counts. This chain uses TRBV12-3 or TRBV12-4 with TRBJ2-5; tentatively, D is TRBD2 (7 bases). V shed 1 base and J shed 9 bases, with 15 bases lying between them. This CDR3 is built from 14 residues. CDR3 protein: CASSLGGGLRAQYF. The CDR3 DNA sequence: TGTGCCAGCAGTTTAGGCGGGGGCCTAAGAGCCCAGTACTTC.

J is TRBJ2-5 and V is TRBV7-2; perhaps TRBD1 as D (6 bases). V was pared by 6 bases and J by 11 bases, with 16 bases between. This CDR3 is built from 12 residues. CDR1 SGHTA and CDR2 FQGNSA come from the germline V gene. CDR3 bases: TGTGCCAGCAGACAGGGAGTTAGGGAGCAGTACTTC. It codes for CASRQGVREQYF. Full variable domain (remainder filled in from reference TRBV7-2 and TRBJ2-5): GAGVSQSPSNKVTEKGKDVELRCDPISGHTALYWYRQSLGQGLEFLIYFQGNSAPDKSGLPSDRFSAERTGGSVSTLTIQRTQQEDSAVYLCASRQGVREQYFGPGTRLLVL.

This clonotype was picked up one time. This chain uses TRBV5-1 with TRBJ2-5; maybe TRBD1 (6 bases). CDR3 length equals 14 residues. CDR1 and CDR2 (germline): SGHRS, YFSETQ. Trimming cost V 2 bases and J 11 bases, with 19 bases left between them. CDR3 sequence: CASSLVGGSREQYF. In DNA form, the CDR3 reads TGCGCCAGCAGCTTAGTAGGGGGTTCGCGAGAGCAGTACTTC.

The V gene is TRBV20-1, the J gene TRBJ2-3; no reliable D call. The CDR3 contains 15 residues. From germline, CDR1 is DFQATT and CDR2 SNEGSKA (reference sequence). The V and J ends lost 5 bases and 4 bases respectively, with 19 bases between them. CDR3 DNA sequence: TGCAGTGCTCTAGATAGTACTGTCACTGCAGATACGCAGTATTTT. This sequence encodes CSALDSTVTADTQYF.